This T cell receptor beta chain emerged from a study of early T cells in non-severe SARS-CoV-2 infection. Study as a whole: From unsorted whole blood, bulk RNA was sequenced, and the chains remained unpaired. Findings of the study overall: Reliance on VDJdb matching favored anti-spike CD8 responses; private and CD4 specificities were missed.

cDNA molecules, individually, were tagged with unique molecular identifiers. TCRdb passed the 5' RACE reads through MiXCR, listing each CDR3 protein once. The sample has 50,000 to 55,000 distinct CDR3 sequences, around 9.1% seen once. Between the trimmed V and J ends, which lost 0 bases and 13 bases, there was a span of 10 bases. The length of the CDR3 is 12 residues. Germline assignment: CDR1 ENHRY and CDR2 SYGVKD. This clonotype was seen more than once but under ten times. Its antigen is unidentified. The chain uses TRBV10-3 and TRBJ2-4, with unresolved D. What was sequenced was whole blood. This TCR was sampled from an adult who was a healthcare worker with PCR-confirmed SARS-CoV-2 infection or an uninfected control (not recorded which). The CDR3 DNA is TGTGCCATCAGTGAGTCGACGGCGGAGCAGTACTTC. Translated, it gives CAISESTAEQYF.